Detailed here is one T cell receptor beta chain. The V end was cut by 8 bases, the J end by 2 bases, with 15 bases between. The V gene's germline CDR1 is MNHEY and CDR2 SVGAGI. The CDR3 is 15 residues long. This record belongs to a study of blood T cell repertoires in COVID-19. Whole-study context: Collection of acute and convalescent COVID-19 samples took place in the United States, Italy and Spain.

Clones were sequenced by immunoSEQ multiplex PCR, and TCRdb holds only the in-frame ones, with some missing. The data contain approximately 180,000 clones, approximately 88% of them singletons. The TCR sequence derives from a woman aged 40 to 50 with COVID-19, enrolled during active disease. The source material was peripheral blood. The chain is built from TRBV6-5 and TRBJ2-2, with D perhaps TRBD2 (6 bases). CDR3 sequence reads: CASRPGLLNTGELFF. In DNA form, the CDR3 reads TGTGCCAGCCGCCCGGGACTCCTAAACACCGGGGAGCTGTTTTTT.